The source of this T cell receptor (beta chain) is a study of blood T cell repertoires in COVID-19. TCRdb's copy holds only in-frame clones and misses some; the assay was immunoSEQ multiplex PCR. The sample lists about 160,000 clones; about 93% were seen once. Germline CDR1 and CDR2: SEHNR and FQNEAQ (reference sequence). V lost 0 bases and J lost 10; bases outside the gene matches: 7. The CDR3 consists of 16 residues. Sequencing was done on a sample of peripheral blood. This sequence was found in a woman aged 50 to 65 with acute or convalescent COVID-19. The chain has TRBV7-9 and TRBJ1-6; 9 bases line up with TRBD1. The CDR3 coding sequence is TGTGCCAGCAGCTTAGCACAGGGGGCGTACGGCTCACCCCTCCACTTT. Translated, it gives CASSLAQGAYGSPLHF.